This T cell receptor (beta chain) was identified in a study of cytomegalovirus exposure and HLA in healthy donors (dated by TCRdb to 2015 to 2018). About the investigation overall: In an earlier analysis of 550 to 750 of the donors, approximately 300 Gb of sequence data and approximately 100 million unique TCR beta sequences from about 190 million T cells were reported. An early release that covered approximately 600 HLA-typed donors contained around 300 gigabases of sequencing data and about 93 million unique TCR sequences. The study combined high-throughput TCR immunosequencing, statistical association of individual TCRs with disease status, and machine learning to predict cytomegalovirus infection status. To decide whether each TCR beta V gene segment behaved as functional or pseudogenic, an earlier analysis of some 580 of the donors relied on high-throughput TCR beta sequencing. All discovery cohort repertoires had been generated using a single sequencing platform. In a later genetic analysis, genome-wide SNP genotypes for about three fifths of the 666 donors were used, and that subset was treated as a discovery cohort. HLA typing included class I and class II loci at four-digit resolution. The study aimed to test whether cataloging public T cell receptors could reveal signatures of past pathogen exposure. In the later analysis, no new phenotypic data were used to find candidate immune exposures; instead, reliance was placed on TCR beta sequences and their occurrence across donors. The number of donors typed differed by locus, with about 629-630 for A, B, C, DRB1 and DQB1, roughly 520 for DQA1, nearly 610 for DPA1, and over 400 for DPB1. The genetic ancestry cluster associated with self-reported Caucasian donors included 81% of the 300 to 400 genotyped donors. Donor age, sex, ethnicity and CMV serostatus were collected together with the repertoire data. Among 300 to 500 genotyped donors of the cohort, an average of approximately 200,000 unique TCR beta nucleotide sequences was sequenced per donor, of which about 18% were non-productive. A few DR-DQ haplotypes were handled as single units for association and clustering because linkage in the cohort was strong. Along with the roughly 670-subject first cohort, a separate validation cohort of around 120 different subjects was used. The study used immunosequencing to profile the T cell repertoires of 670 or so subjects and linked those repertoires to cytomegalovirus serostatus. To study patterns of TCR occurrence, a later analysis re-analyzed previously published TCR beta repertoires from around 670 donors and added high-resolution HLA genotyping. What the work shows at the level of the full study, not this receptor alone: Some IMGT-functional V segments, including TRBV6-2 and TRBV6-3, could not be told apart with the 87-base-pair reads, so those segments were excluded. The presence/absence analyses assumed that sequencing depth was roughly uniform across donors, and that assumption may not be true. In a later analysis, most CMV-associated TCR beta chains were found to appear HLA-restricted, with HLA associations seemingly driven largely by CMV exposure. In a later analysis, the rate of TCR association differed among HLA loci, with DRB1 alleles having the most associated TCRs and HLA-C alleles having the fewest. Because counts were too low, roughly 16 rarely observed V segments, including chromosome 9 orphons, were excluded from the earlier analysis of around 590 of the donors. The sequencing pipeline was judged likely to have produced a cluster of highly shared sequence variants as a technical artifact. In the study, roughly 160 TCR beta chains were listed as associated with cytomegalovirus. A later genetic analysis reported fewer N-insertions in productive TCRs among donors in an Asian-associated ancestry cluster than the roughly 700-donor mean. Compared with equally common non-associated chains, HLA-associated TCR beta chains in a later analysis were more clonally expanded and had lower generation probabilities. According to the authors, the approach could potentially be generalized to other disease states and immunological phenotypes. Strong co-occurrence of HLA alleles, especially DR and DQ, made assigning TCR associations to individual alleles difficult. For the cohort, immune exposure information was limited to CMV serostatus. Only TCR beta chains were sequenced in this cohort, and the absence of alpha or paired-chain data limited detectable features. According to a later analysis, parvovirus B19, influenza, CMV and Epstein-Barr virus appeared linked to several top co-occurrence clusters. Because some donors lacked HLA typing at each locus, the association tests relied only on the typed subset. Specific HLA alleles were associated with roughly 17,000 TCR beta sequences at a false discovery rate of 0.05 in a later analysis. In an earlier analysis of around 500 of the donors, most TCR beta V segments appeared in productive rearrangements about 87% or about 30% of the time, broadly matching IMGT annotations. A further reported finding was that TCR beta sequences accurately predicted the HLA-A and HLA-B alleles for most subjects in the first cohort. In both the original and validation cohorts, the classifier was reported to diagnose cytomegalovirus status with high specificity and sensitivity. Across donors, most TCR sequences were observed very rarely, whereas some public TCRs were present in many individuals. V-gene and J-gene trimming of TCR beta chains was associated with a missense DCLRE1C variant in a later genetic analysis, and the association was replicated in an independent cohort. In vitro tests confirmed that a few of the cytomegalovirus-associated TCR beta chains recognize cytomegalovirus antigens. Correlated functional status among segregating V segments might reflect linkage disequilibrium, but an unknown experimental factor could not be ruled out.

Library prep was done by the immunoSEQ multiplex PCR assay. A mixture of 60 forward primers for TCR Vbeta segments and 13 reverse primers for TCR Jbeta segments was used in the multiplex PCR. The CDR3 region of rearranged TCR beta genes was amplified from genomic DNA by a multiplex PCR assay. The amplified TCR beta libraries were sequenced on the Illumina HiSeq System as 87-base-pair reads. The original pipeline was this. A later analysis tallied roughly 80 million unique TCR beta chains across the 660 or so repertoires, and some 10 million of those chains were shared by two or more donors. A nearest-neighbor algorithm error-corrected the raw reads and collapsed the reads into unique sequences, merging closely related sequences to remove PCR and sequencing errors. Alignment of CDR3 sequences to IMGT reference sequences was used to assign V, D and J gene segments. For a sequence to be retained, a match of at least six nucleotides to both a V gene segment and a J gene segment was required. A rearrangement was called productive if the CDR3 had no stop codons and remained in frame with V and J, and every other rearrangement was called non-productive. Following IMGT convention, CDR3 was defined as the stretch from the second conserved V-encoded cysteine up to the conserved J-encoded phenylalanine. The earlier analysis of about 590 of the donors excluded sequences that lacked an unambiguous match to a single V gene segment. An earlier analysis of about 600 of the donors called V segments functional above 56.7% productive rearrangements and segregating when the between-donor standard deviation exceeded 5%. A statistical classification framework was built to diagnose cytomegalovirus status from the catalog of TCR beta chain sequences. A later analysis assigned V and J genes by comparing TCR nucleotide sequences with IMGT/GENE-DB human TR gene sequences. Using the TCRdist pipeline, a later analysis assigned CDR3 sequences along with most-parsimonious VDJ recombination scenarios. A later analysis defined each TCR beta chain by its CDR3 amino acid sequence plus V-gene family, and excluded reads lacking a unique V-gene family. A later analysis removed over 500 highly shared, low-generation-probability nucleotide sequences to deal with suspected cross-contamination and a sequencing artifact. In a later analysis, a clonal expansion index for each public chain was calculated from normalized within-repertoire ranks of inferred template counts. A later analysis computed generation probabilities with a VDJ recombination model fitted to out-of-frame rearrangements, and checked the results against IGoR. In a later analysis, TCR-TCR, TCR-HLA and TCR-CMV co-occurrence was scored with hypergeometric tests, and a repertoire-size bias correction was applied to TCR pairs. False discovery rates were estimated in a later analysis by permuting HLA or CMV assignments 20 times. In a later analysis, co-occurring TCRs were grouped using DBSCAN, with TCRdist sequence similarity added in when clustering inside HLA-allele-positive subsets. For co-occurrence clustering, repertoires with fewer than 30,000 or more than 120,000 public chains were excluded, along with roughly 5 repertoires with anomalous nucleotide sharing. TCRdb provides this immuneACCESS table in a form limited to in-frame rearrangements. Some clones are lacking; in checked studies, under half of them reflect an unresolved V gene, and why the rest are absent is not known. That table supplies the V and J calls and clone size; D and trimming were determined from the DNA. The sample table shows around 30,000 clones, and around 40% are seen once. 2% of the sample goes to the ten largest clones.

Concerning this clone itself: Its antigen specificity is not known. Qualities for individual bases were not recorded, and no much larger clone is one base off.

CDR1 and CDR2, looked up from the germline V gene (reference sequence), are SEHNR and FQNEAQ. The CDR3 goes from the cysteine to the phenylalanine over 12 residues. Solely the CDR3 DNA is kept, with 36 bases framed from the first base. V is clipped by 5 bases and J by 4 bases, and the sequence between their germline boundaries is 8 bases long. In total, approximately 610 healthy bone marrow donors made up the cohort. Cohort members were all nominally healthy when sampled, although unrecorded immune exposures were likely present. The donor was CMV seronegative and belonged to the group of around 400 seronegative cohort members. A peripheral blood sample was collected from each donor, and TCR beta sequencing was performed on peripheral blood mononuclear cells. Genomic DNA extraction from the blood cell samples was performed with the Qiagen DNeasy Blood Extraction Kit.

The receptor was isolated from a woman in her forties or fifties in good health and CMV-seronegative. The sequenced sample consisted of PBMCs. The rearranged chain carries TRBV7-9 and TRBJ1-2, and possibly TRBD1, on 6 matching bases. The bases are TGTGCCAGCAGCCTGGACAGCTATGGCTACACCTTC. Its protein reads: CASSLDSYGYTF.